Below, 11 T cell receptor beta chains from the same sample are listed, as sequenced in a study of vaccination and CD4 T cells after COVID-19. Antigen specificity for these receptors is unknown. Treatment in this sample: roughly nine-day PBMC culture with coronavirus spike peptide pools or control peptides (ViraFEST assay). Oncomine TCR Beta short-read sequencing was applied to DNA from cultured CD4+ T cells. One entry per CDR3 protein, called by TCRdb with MiXCR from the PCR reads. Of 15,000 to 20,000 distinct CDR3 sequences detected, approximately 50% appear once; the ten largest clones hold under 4.5%. The sequencing here drew on CD4+ T cells from blood, cultured in vitro, taken before SARS-CoV-2 vaccination. These receptors were collected from a human donor who had recovered from COVID-19.

This rearrangement joins TRBV24-1 to TRBJ2-7, with a tentative D call TRBD1 (6 bases). Trimming took off 5 bases at V and 3 bases at J, with 10 bases between the two ends. Per germline, CDR1 KGHDR and CDR2 SFDVKD. The CDR3 runs 13 residues. The chain's CDR3 is CATSAGAGYEQYF. Here the CDR3 DNA reads TGTGCCACCAGTGCAGGGGCGGGCTACGAGCAGTACTTC.

V usage is TRBV2 and J usage is TRBJ1-2; unclear D gene. Per germline, CDR1 SNHLY and CDR2 FYNNEI. This CDR3 has 12 amino acids. V was cut by 8 bases and J by 1 base, with 8 bases left in between. CDR3 protein: CASGPNNYGYTF. The CDR3 nucleotides read TGTGCCAGCGGACCTAATAACTATGGCTACACCTTC. Supplemented by reference TRBV2 and TRBJ1-2, the full variable domain reads EPEVTQTPSHQVTQMGQEVILRCVPISNHLYFYWYRQILGQKVEFLVSFYNNEISEKSEIFDDQFSVERPDGSNFTLKIRSTKLEDSAMYFCASGPNNYGYTFGSGTRLTVV.

The sample holds one count of this clonotype. This chain connects TRBV6-2 or TRBV6-3 to TRBJ2-7, with 9 bases fitting TRBD1. The germline V gene has CDR1 MNHEY and CDR2 SVGEGT. V was pared by 5 bases and J by 2 bases, with 4 bases of the junction left unmatched. The CDR3 loop spans 14 amino acids. CDR3 amino acids: CASSKTGGPYEQYF. In DNA, the CDR3 is TGTGCCAGCAGTAAGACAGGGGGTCCCTACGAGCAGTACTTC.

The genes are TRBV20-1 and TRBJ1-5; D unresolved. The CDR3 length is 13 residues. The germline V gene has CDR1 DFQATT and CDR2 SNEGSKA (reference sequence). V was shortened by 0 bases and J by 7 bases, with 10 bases between the two germline ends. CDR3 region: CSARDTGRQPQHF. In DNA form, the CDR3 reads TGCAGTGCTAGAGACACGGGCCGGCAGCCCCAGCATTTT.

In its sample, this clonotype was seen a few times. V gene TRBV6-1 combines with J gene TRBJ1-6; 10 bases match TRBD1. The V and J ends lost 6 bases and 5 bases, in that order; junction bases with no gene match: 4. This CDR3 region has 15 residues. CDR1 MNHNS and CDR2 SASEGT come from the germline V gene. The CDR3 sequence: CASRRGTGDNSPLHF. CDR3 bases: TGTGCCAGCAGGAGAGGGACAGGGGATAATTCACCCCTCCACTTT.

V usage is TRBV29-1 and J usage is TRBJ1-5; D not resolved. Germline V lookup: CDR1 SQVTM, CDR2 ANQGSEA. The V and J ends lost 4 bases and 0 bases respectively, with 7 bases between them. This CDR3 has 13 residues. The CDR3: CSVGQYSNQPQHF. Here the CDR3 DNA reads TGCAGCGTTGGGCAGTATAGCAATCAGCCCCAGCATTTT.

The chain employs TRBV7-2 and TRBJ2-3; 9 nucleotides match TRBD2. The CDR3 contains 16 residues. Germline V gene sequence: CDR1 SGHTA, CDR2 FQGNSA. Trimming at V came to 5 bases and at J to 6 bases, leaving 12 bases not matched to a gene. CDR3 in DNA: TGTGCCAGCAGCAAAACTAGCGGGTTGGTTACGGATACGCAGTATTTT. It is translated as CASSKTSGLVTDTQYF.

The chain joins TRBV7-2 to TRBJ2-7; D not certain. V lost 1 base and J 7 bases, leaving 11 bases between the germline ends. Germline V gene data show CDR1 as SGHTA and CDR2 as FQGNSA. The CDR3 is 13 amino acids. This CDR3 reads CASSLGSSGEQYF. CDR3 DNA: TGTGCCAGCAGCTTAGGAAGTTCTGGGGAGCAGTACTTC.

The chain carries TRBV7-2 and TRBJ1-5, with 9 bases matching TRBD1. V was pared by 1 base and J by 7 bases, with 5 bases of the junction left unmatched. This CDR3 has 15 amino acids. Germline CDR1 and CDR2: SGHTA and FQGNSA. CDR3: CASSLVTGGGQPQHF. DNA for the CDR3: TGTGCCAGCAGCTTAGTTACAGGGGGCGGCCAGCCCCAGCATTTT. Full variable domain (rest looked up from reference TRBV7-2 and TRBJ1-5): GAGVSQSPSNKVTEKGKDVELRCDPISGHTALYWYRQSLGQGLEFLIYFQGNSAPDKSGLPSDRFSAERTGGSVSTLTIQRTQQEDSAVYLCASSLVTGGGQPQHFGDGTRLSIL.

The CDR3 sequence: CASSLTGVQGSPLHF. In DNA, the CDR3 is TGTGCCAGCAGCCTCACAGGGGTTCAGGGTTCACCCCTCCACTTT. The chain is built from TRBV7-3 and TRBJ1-6, with 7 bases identical to TRBD1. CDR3 length: 15 amino acids. J was trimmed by 9 bases and V by 5 bases; bases with no gene match: 10. The germline V gene encodes CDR1 SGHTA and CDR2 FQGTGA.

The chain uses TRBV20-1 and TRBJ2-3; the D gene could be TRBD1 or TRBD2 (5 bases each). V gave up 3 bases and J gave up 6 bases, with 13 bases separating them. The length of the CDR3 is 13 residues. Germline loops: CDR1 DFQATT, CDR2 SNEGSKA (reference sequence). This chain's CDR3 is CSASRTRGDTQYF. CDR3 nucleotide sequence: TGCAGTGCTAGTAGGACAAGAGGGGATACGCAGTATTTT.